One T cell receptor (beta chain) is described in this entry. This entry belongs to a study of blood T cell repertoires in COVID-19. Study as a whole: Researchers got acute and convalescent COVID-19 samples from the United States, Italy and Spain. Sample material is recorded as cDNA or gDNA derived from T cells, B-cell-depleted T cells, or PBMCs.

From germline, CDR1 is MNHEY and CDR2 SVGAGI. V lost 7 bases and J 7 bases, leaving 23 bases between the germline ends. CDR3 length equals 15 residues. Authors' methods: Nucleated cell number was recorded as an estimate derived from reference gene primer amplification. Here immunoSEQ multiplex PCR was the method, and the copy in TCRdb shows in-frame clones only, minus some. The D gene and trimming were derived from the DNA, and the V and J assignments and clone size from that table. The table has fewer than 200,000 clones, 87% seen once. The chain recombines TRBV6-5 with TRBJ2-7; maybe TRBD2 (7 bases). The source is a woman between 50 and 59 years old with acute or convalescent COVID-19. The sequenced material came from peripheral blood. Written as DNA, the CDR3 is TGTGCCAGCACCCTCGCTGGGGGGGCTCGGGGGGAGCAGTACTTC. Translated, it gives CASTLAGGARGEQYF.